This TCR beta chain was identified during a study of blood T cells in healthy people across ages. CDR1 and CDR2 from the germline V gene are SGHRS and YFSETQ. J was trimmed by 4 bases and V by 2 bases; bases with no gene match: 8. This CDR3 region has 15 residues. PBMCs were isolated at a quantity of at least 7 million per sample. Study-level results: Strong correlation existed between TCR beta diversity and naive T cell percentage.

This clonotype was found a few times. Its antigen is not identified. Alongside a J-beta primer mix, a sample-barcoded 5' primer served in a second PCR lasting roughly 7 to 11 cycles. One entry per CDR3 protein results from TCRdb running MiXCR on the 5' RACE reads. This sample has 650,000 to 800,000 distinct CDR3 sequences, with roughly 44% found just once. Sequenced input: blood. This receptor was obtained from a man aged 55 to 70 in good health. The rearrangement uses TRBV5-1 and TRBJ2-5, with TRBD1 identical over 7 bases. CDR3 residues: CASSFQTGSSETQYF. In DNA form, the CDR3 reads TGCGCCAGCAGCTTTCAGACAGGGTCCTCAGAGACCCAGTACTTC.